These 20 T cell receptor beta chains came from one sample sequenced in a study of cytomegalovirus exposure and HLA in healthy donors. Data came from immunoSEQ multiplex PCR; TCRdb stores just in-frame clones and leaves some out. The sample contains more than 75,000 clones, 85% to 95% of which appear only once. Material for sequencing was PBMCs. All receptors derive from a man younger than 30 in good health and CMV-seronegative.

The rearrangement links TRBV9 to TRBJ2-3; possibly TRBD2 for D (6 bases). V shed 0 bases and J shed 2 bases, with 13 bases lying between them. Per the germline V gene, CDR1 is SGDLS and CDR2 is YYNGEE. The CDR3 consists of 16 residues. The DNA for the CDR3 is TGTGCCAGCAGCGTAGGAATAGCGGAAAACACAGATACGCAGTATTTT. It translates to CASSVGIAENTDTQYF.

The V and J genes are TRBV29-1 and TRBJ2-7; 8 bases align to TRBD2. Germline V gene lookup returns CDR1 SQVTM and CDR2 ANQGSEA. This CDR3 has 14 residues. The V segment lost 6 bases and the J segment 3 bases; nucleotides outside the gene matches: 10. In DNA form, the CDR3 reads TGCAGCGTCGCCGGACTAGCTGGGAGCTACGAGCAGTACTTC. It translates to CSVAGLAGSYEQYF.

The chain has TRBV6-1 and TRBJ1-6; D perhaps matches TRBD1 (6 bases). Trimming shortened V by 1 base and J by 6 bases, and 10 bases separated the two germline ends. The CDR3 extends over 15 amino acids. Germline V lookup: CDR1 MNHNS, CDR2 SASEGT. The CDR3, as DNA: TGTGCCAGCAGTGAAGTGGGGGGGCCTAATTCACCCCTCCACTTT. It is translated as CASSEVGGPNSPLHF.

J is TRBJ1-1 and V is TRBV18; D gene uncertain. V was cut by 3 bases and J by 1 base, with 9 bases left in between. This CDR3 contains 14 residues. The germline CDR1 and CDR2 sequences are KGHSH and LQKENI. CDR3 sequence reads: CASSPIRWNTEAFF. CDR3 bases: TGTGCCAGCTCACCGATCAGGTGGAACACTGAAGCTTTCTTT.

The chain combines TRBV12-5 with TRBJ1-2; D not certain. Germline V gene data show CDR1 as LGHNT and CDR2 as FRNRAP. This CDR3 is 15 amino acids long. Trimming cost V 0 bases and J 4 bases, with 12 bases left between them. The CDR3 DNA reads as TGTGCTAGTGGTTTGGTACTAGGCAGGAGCTATGGCTACACCTTC. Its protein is CASGLVLGRSYGYTF.

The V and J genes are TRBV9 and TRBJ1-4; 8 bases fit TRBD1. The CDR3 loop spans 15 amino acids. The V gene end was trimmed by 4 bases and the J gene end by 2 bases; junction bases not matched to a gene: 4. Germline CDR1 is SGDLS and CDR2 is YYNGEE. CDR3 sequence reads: CASSLRQGTNEKLFF. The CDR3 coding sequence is TGTGCCAGCAGCCTCCGACAGGGGACTAATGAAAAACTGTTTTTT. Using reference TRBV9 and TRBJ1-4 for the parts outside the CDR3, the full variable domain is DSGVTQTPKHLITATGQRVTLRCSPRSGDLSVYWYQQSLDQGLQFLIQYYNGEERAKGNILERFSAQQFPDLHSELNLSSLELGDSALYFCASSLRQGTNEKLFFGSGTQLSVL.

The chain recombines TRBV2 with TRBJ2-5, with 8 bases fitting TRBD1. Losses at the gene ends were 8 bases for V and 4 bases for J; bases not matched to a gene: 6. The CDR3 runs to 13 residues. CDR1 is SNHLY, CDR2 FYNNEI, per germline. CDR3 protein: CASRSGGGETQYF. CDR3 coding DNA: TGTGCCAGCCGGTCAGGGGGCGGAGAGACCCAGTACTTC. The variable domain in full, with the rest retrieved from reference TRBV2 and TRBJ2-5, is EPEVTQTPSHQVTQMGQEVILRCVPISNHLYFYWYRQILGQKVEFLVSFYNNEISEKSEIFDDQFSVERPDGSNFTLKIRSTKLEDSAMYFCASRSGGGETQYFGPGTRLLVL.

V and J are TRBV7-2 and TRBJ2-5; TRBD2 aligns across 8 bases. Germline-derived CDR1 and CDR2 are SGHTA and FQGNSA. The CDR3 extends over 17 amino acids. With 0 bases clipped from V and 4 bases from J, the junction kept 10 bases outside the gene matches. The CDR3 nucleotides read TGTGCCAGCAGCTTAGCCTCCCTCAGTCTAGCGGGAGAGACCCAGTACTTC. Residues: CASSLASLSLAGETQYF. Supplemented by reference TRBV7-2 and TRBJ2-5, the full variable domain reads GAGVSQSPSNKVTEKGKDVELRCDPISGHTALYWYRQSLGQGLEFLIYFQGNSAPDKSGLPSDRFSAERTGGSVSTLTIQRTQQEDSAVYLCASSLASLSLAGETQYFGPGTRLLVL.

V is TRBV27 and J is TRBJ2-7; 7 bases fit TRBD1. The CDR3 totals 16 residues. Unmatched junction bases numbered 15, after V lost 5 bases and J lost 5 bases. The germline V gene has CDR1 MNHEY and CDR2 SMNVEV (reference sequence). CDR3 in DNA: TGTGCCAGCAGTCCCCGAGGGAGACAGGGCCTCAACGAGCAGTACTTC. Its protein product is CASSPRGRQGLNEQYF.

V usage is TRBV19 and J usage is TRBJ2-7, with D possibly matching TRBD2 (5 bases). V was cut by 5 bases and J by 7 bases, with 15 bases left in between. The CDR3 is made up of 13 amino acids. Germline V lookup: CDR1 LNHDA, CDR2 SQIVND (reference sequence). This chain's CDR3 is CASSAGLPREQYF. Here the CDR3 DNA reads TGTGCCAGTAGTGCCGGACTGCCACGGGAGCAGTACTTC.

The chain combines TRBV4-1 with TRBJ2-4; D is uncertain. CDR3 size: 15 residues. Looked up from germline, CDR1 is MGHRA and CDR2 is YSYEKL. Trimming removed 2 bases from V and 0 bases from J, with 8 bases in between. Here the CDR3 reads CASSQRVLAKNIQYF. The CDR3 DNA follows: TGCGCCAGCAGCCAACGGGTGCTAGCCAAAAACATTCAGTACTTC.

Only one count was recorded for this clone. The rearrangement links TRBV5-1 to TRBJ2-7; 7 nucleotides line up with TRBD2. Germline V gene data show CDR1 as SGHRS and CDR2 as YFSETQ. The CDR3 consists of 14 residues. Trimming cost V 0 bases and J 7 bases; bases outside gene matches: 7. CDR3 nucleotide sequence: TGCGCCAGCAGCTTGGATCCTAGCGGAGGGGAGCAGTACTTC. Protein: CASSLDPSGGEQYF.

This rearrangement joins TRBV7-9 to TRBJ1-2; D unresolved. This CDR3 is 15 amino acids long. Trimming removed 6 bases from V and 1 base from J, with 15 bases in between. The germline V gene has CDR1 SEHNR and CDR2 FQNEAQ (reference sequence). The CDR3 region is CASSPNALHNYGYTF. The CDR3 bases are TGTGCCAGCAGTCCCAACGCACTCCATAACTATGGCTACACCTTC.

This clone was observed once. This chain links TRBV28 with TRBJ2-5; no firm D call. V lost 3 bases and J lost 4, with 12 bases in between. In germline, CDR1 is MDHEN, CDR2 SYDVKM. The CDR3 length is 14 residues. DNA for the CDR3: TGTGCCAGCAGTTTCCTCGCCAGGCCAGAGACCCAGTACTTC. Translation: CASSFLARPETQYF.

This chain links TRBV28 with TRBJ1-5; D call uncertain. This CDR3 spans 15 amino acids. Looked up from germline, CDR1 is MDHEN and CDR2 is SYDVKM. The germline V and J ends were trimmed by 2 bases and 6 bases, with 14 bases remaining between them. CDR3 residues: CASSLLGRAGQPQHF. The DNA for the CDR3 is TGTGCCAGCAGTTTACTGGGGAGAGCGGGTCAGCCCCAGCATTTT.

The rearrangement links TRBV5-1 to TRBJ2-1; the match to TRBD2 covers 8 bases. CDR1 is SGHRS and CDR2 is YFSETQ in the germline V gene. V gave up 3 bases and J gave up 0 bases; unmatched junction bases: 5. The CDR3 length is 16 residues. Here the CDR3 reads CASSSSGGGSYNEQFF. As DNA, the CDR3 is TGCGCCAGCAGCTCCTCGGGGGGGGGCTCCTACAATGAGCAGTTCTTC.

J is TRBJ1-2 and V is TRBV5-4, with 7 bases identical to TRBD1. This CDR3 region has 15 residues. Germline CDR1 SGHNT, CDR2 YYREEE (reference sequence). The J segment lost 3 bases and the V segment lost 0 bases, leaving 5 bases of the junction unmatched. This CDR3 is CASSLAGQLYYGYTF. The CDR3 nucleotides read TGTGCCAGCAGCTTGGCGGGACAGTTATACTATGGCTACACCTTC.

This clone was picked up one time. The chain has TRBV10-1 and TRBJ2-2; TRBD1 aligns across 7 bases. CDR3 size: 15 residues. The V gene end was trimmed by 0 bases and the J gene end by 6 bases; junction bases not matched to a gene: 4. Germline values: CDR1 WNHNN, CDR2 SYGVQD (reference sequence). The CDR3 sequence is CASSESGGYSGELFF. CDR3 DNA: TGCGCCAGCAGTGAGTCAGGGGGCTATTCCGGGGAGCTGTTTTTT.

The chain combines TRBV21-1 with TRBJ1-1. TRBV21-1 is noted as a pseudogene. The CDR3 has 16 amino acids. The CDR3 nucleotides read TGTGCCAGCAGCAAAGGCGGCAGCTTTATGAACACTGAAGCTTTCTTT. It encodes CASSKGGSFMNTEAFF.

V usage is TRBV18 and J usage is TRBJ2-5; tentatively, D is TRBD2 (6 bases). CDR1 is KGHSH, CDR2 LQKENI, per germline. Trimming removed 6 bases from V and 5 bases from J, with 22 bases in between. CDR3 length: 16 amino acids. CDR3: CASSSKRGSAGETQYF. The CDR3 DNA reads TGTGCCAGCTCGTCAAAGAGAGGGTCGGCGGGGGAGACCCAGTACTTC.